The next 18 T cell receptor beta chains were all read from a single sample in a study of cytomegalovirus exposure and HLA in healthy donors. The PCR contained 60 Vbeta and 13 Jbeta primers. The protocol was immunoSEQ multiplex PCR, while the TCRdb copy is restricted to in-frame clones and leaves out a portion. The table shows some 200,000 clones, with more than 60% occurring only once. Sample: PBMCs. These TCRs come from a woman aged 60 to 75 in good health and CMV-seropositive.

This clone was seen once. This chain uses TRBV7-9 with TRBJ1-1; a possible D gene is TRBD1 (5 bases). The CDR3 runs to 13 residues. V shed 5 bases and J shed 5 bases, with 12 bases lying between them. In germline, CDR1 is SEHNR, CDR2 FQNEAQ (reference sequence). The CDR3: CASSPGHRTEAFF. As DNA, the CDR3 is TGTGCCAGCAGCCCCGGACATAGGACTGAAGCTTTCTTT.

The V gene is TRBV29-1, the J gene TRBJ2-3, with 8 bases aligning to TRBD2. The CDR3 runs to 11 residues. Germline lookup yields CDR1 SQVTM and CDR2 ANQGSEA. The V gene end was trimmed by 7 bases and the J gene end by 5 bases; junction bases not matched to a gene: 2. The DNA for the CDR3 is TGCAGCGGCGGGGGGATAGATACGCAGTATTTT. It specifies CSGGGIDTQYF.

Note on this clone: Different DNA sequences within this sample yield the same CDR3. The genes are TRBV7-2 and TRBJ2-7, with 10 bases fitting TRBD2. This CDR3 has 15 residues. Germline V gene data show CDR1 as SGHTA and CDR2 as FQGNSA. The J segment lost 2 bases and the V segment lost 5 bases, leaving 6 bases of the junction unmatched. Here the CDR3 DNA reads TGTGCCAGCAGCCTGGGGACTAGCGTCACCTACGAGCAGTACTTC. It specifies CASSLGTSVTYEQYF.

This clone was observed once. The chain combines TRBV7-9 with TRBJ1-3; 10 bases map to TRBD1. Trimming at V came to 5 bases and at J to 4 bases, leaving 8 bases not matched to a gene. CDR1 SEHNR and CDR2 FQNEAQ come from the germline V gene (reference sequence). CDR3 size: 16 residues. The CDR3 DNA reads TGTGCCAGCAGCCCACGACAGGGGGCGCAGGGAAACACCATATATTTT. Encoded protein: CASSPRQGAQGNTIYF.

The CDR3 DNA follows: TGTGCCAGCAGTCAATCCCTCCCGGGACTGGGCCCTCGTGACTACGAGCAGTACTTC. It codes for CASSQSLPGLGPRDYEQYF. The chain couples TRBV28 to TRBJ2-7, with D possibly TRBD2 on 6 matching bases. This CDR3 spans 19 amino acids. The germline V and J ends were trimmed by 5 bases and 3 bases, with 29 bases remaining between them. Germline V gene sequence: CDR1 MDHEN, CDR2 SYDVKM.

This chain uses TRBV7-6 with TRBJ2-3, with TRBD2 matching over 9 bases. The CDR3 loop spans 16 amino acids. Germline V lookup: CDR1 SGHVS, CDR2 FNYEAQ. V shed 2 bases and J 2 bases; nucleotides not matched to a gene: 5. CDR3 coding DNA: TGTGCCAGCAGCTTATCGGCGGGGGGGCACACAGATACGCAGTATTTT. This encodes CASSLSAGGHTDTQYF.

The rearrangement uses TRBV5-1 and TRBJ2-1; D remains ambiguous. Germline CDR1 is SGHRS and CDR2 is YFSETQ. V lost 5 bases and J 7 bases, leaving 13 bases between the germline ends. The CDR3 covers 13 residues. CDR3 region: CASRTTPGNEQFF. CDR3 bases: TGCGCCAGCAGAACCACTCCCGGGAATGAGCAGTTCTTC.

The rearrangement links TRBV19 to TRBJ2-2, with D tentatively TRBD2 (5 bases). The CDR3 loop spans 14 amino acids. The germline V gene has CDR1 LNHDA and CDR2 SQIVND (reference sequence). Trimming took off 5 bases at V and 4 bases at J, with 11 bases between the two ends. In nucleotides, the CDR3 is TGTGCCAGTAGTGGTATTAGCGCCACCGGGGAGCTGTTTTTT. It encodes CASSGISATGELFF. Complete variable domain (other parts from reference TRBV19 and TRBJ2-2): DGGITQSPKYLFRKEGQNVTLSCEQNLNHDAMYWYRQDPGQGLRLIYYSQIVNDFQKGDIAEGYSVSREKKESFPLTVTSAQKNPTAFYLCASSGISATGELFFGEGSRLTVL.

This clone was counted a few times. The chain carries TRBV6-5 and TRBJ2-5; D remains ambiguous. The germline V and J ends were trimmed by 2 bases and 5 bases, with 9 bases remaining between them. This CDR3 region has 13 residues. Germline V gives CDR1 MNHEY, CDR2 SVGAGI. Here the CDR3 reads CASSYPIGETQYF. The CDR3 DNA sequence: TGTGCCAGCAGTTACCCAATCGGTGAGACCCAGTACTTC.

This chain uses TRBV29-1 with TRBJ2-7; D remains unclear. The V end lost 5 bases, the J end lost 0 bases, and 8 bases lay between the germline ends. The CDR3 extends over 12 amino acids. CDR1 is SQVTM, CDR2 ANQGSEA, per germline. CDR3 DNA sequence: TGCAGCGTTCAAGTCAACTCCTACGAGCAGTACTTC. Translating it yields CSVQVNSYEQYF.

The chain employs TRBV19 and TRBJ2-7; D unclear. Germline loops: CDR1 LNHDA, CDR2 SQIVND (reference sequence). Deletions cut 3 bases from V and 2 bases from J, with 14 bases between. This CDR3 has 15 residues. In DNA form, the CDR3 reads TGTGCCAGTAGTATTGGCCACAGTAAAACCTACGAGCAGTACTTC. Translated: CASSIGHSKTYEQYF.

This clone was observed once. The gene calls are TRBV6-6 and TRBJ1-2, with 7 bases fitting TRBD1. Germline V gene data show CDR1 as MNHNY and CDR2 as SVGAGI (reference sequence). The length of the CDR3 is 12 residues. Trimming cost V 7 bases and J 8 bases; bases outside gene matches: 7. DNA of the CDR3: TGTGCCAGCAAGGACAGGAGAATAGGCTACACCTTC. Its protein product is CASKDRRIGYTF.

The chain links TRBV23-1 to TRBJ2-7; the D gene is possibly TRBD1 (6 bases). TRBV23-1 is an open reading frame, and its role is uncertain. The CDR3 extends over 15 amino acids. V lost 6 bases to trimming and J lost 3 bases, with 18 bases between them. The CDR3 sequence: CASSRKTGHHYEQYF. In DNA, the CDR3 is TGCGCCAGCAGCCGAAAGACGGGACACCACTACGAGCAGTACTTC.

The chain is built from TRBV5-1 and TRBJ1-2, with 10 bases identical to TRBD1. CDR1 and CDR2 from the germline V gene are SGHRS and YFSETQ. V dropped 5 bases and J dropped 5; count of bases not matched to a gene: 9. This CDR3 contains 15 residues. CDR3 DNA sequence: TGCGCCAGCAGTTCAGGGACAGGGGTTCGATATGGCTACACCTTC. Translation gives CASSSGTGVRYGYTF.

The chain carries TRBV5-1 and TRBJ2-5; the D gene is possibly TRBD1 (6 bases). This CDR3 has 15 amino acids. Trimming pared 5 bases from V and 3 bases from J, leaving 17 bases between. Germline values: CDR1 SGHRS, CDR2 YFSETQ. This CDR3 reads CASRNPQGLEETQYF. DNA for the CDR3: TGCGCCAGCAGAAACCCACAGGGTTTGGAAGAGACCCAGTACTTC.

The rearrangement links TRBV6-6 to TRBJ1-3; D ambiguous. CDR3 length equals 12 residues. Trimming took off 6 bases at V and 1 base at J, with 4 bases between the two ends. Germline-derived CDR1 and CDR2 are MNHNY and SVGAGI (reference sequence). The DNA of the CDR3 is TGTGCCAGCAGCCAGTCTGGAAACACCATATATTTT. Its translation: CASSQSGNTIYF.

This clone has a single count. The rearrangement uses TRBV7-9 and TRBJ1-4, with a possible D match to TRBD1 (6 bases). The germline CDR1 and CDR2 sequences are SEHNR and FQNEAQ (reference sequence). The V end was cut by 5 bases, the J end by 10 bases, with 23 bases between. The CDR3 is 16 residues long. The DNA for the CDR3 is TGTGCCAGCAGCACATTTGTATCACAGGGATTCGGAAAACTGTTTTTT. Protein: CASSTFVSQGFGKLFF.

The chain couples TRBV28 to TRBJ2-7; TRBD1 aligns across 10 bases. The CDR3 loop spans 15 amino acids. Germline V lookup: CDR1 MDHEN, CDR2 SYDVKM. Trimming removed 4 bases from V and 2 bases from J; junction bases left unmatched: 5. CDR3 region: CASSSIGTGAYEQYF. The CDR3 DNA reads as TGTGCCAGCAGTTCAATCGGGACAGGGGCCTACGAGCAGTACTTC.